The clone carrying this T cell receptor beta chain was detected only a few times. The antigen remains undetermined. This record comes from a study of T-cell reconstitution after alpha-beta-depleted transplantation in children. Using unique molecular identifiers, the investigators prepared the TCRbeta library. TCRdb called the PCR reads again in MiXCR, with one record for every CDR3 protein. The table has fewer than 550,000 distinct CDR3 sequences, approximately 10% seen once. Study-level findings and limits: Once a year had passed after transplant, T-cell counts and diversity came mostly from newly produced T cells. Several hundred expanded graft clones reportedly were the source of alpha-beta T cells about two months after transplant. For some patients, TCRbeta diversity was high at day 60 because of recipient T cells and thymic progenitors that survived.

The origin of this receptor is a child aged 2-15 years with inherited bone marrow failure, due to receive a stem cell transplant. The sequenced sample was PBMCs, obtained before TCRalphabeta/CD19-depleted stem cell transplant.

The CDR3 DNA follows: TGTGCCAGCAGTGAAGCGCGTAGGGACAGCCCAGCTTTCTTT. Its protein product is CASSEARRDSPAFF. The chain links TRBV2 to TRBJ1-1; 7 bases are shared with TRBD1. J was trimmed by 10 bases and V by 0 bases; bases with no gene match: 8. The CDR3 extends over 14 amino acids. The germline CDR1 and CDR2 sequences are SNHLY and FYNNEI.